This paragraph covers one TCR beta chain sequence. Antigen unknown. The source of the sample is a study of OX40 agonist ivuxolimab in advanced cancers. Overall study context: Prior anti-PD-1, anti-PD-L1 or anti-CTLA-4 therapy did not bar entry, and approximately 40% had some. Study conclusions and caveats: Relative to CD4+, CD8+ T cells held more expanded clones on average. At 0.1 to 3.0 mg/kg and by week 6, clonal expansion occurred in CD4+ and CD8+ blood T cells. Undetermined was the antigen specificity of the expanded peripheral T cells.

Trimming removed 4 bases from V and 5 bases from J, with 25 bases in between. From germline, CDR1 is SGHDT and CDR2 YYEEEE. This CDR3 contains 18 residues. This table comes from immunoSEQ multiplex PCR, and its TCRdb copy is limited to in-frame clones, with some not included. The sample shows 70,000 to 80,000 clones, around 94% of them seen only once. The chain joins TRBV5-6 to TRBJ1-5; maybe TRBD1 (5 bases). The source is an adult with an advanced solid tumor such as melanoma, head and neck, liver or kidney cancer. Source: CD4+ or CD8+ T cells sorted from blood, taken in a trial of the OX40 agonist ivuxolimab. DNA of the CDR3: TGTGCCAGCAGCCCGGGGCCAGGGAAGGAACTGATTCATCAGCCCCAGCATTTT. Translated, it gives CASSPGPGKELIHQPQHF.